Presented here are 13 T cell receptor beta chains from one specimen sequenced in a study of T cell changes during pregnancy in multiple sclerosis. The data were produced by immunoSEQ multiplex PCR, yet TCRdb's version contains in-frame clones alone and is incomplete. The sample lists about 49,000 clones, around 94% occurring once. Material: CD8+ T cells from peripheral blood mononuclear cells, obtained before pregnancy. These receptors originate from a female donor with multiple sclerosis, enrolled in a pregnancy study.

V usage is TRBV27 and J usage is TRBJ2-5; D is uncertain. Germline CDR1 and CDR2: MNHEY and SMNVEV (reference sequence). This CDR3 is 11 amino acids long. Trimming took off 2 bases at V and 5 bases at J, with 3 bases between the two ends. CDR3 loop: CASSLRETQYF. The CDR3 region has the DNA TGTGCCAGCAGTTTACGGGAGACCCAGTACTTC.

CDR3 in amino acids: CAWRLAVNTGELFF. The CDR3 nucleotides are TGTGCCTGGAGGCTAGCAGTGAACACCGGGGAGCTGTTTTTT. This chain links TRBV30 with TRBJ2-2; tentatively, D is TRBD2 (5 bases). V was pared by 3 bases and J by 1 base, with 9 bases between. CDR1 and CDR2 (germline): GTSNPN, SVGIG (reference sequence). The CDR3 sequence is 14 residues long.

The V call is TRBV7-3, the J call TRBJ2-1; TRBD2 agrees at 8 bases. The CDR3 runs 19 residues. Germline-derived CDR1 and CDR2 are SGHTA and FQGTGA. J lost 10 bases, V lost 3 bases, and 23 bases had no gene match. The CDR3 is CASSLPREVRSGRGEEQFF. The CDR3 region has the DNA TGTGCCAGCAGCTTGCCTCGAGAGGTGAGGAGCGGGAGAGGAGAGGAGCAGTTCTTC.

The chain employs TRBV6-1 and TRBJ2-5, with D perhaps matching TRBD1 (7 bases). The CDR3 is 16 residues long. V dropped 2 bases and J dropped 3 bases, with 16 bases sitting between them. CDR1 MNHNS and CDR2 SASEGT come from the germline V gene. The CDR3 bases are TGTGCCAGCAGTGAATGGGGCAGGGGGAGGAAAGAGACCCAGTACTTC. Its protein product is CASSEWGRGRKETQYF.

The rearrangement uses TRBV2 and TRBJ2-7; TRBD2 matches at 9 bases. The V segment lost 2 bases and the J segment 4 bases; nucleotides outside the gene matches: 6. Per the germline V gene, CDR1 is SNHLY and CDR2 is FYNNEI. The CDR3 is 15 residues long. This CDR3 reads CASSEQAGGLYEQYF. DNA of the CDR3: TGTGCCAGCAGTGAACAAGCGGGAGGATTGTACGAGCAGTACTTC.

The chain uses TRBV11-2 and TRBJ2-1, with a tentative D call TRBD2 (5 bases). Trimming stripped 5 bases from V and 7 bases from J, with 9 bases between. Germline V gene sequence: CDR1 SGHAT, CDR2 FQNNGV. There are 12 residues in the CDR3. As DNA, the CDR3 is TGTGCCAGCAGCCCGACGGGAAATGAGCAGTTCTTC. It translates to CASSPTGNEQFF.

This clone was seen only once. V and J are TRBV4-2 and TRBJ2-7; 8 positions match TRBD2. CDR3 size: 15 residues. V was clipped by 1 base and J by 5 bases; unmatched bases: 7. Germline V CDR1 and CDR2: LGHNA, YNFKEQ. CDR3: CASSQVSGSTHEQYF. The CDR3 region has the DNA TGTGCCAGCAGCCAAGTGAGCGGGAGTACCCACGAGCAGTACTTC.

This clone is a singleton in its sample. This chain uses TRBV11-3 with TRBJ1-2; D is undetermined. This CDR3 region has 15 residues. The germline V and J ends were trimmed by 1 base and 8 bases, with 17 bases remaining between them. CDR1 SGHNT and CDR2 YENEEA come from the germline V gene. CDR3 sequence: CASSLVPSLNKGYTF. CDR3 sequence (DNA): TGTGCCAGCAGCTTAGTGCCCAGTTTAAACAAGGGCTACACCTTC.

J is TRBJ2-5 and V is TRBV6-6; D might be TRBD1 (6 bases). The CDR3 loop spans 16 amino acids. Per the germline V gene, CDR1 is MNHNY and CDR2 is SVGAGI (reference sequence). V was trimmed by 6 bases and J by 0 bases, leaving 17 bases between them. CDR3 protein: CASRRQGFGYQETQYF. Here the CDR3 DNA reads TGTGCCAGCAGACGCCAGGGGTTCGGGTACCAAGAGACCCAGTACTTC.

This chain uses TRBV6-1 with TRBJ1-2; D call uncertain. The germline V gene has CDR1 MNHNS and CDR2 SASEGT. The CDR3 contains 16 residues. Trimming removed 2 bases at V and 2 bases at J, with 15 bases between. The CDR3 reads CASSESLTGQNYGYTF. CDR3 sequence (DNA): TGTGCCAGCAGTGAATCATTGACGGGTCAGAACTATGGCTACACCTTC.

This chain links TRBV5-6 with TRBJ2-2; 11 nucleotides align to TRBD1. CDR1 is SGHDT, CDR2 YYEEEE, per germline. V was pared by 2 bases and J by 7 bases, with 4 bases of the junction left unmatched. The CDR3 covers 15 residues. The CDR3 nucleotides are TGTGCCAGCAGCTTTTGGACAGGGGGCGACGGGGAGCTGTTTTTT. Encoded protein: CASSFWTGGDGELFF.

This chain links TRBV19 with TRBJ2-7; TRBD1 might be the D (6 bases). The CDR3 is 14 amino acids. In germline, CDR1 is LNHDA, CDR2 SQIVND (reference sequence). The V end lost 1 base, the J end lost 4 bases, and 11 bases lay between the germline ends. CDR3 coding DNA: TGTGCCAGTAGTATAGTACAGGGACATTACGAGCAGTACTTC. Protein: CASSIVQGHYEQYF.

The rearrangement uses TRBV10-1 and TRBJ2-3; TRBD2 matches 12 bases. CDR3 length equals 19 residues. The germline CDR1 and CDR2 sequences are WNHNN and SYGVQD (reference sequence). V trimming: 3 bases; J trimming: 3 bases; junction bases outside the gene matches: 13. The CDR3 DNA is TGCGCCAGCAGTGAACCGACTAGCGGGAGTGAGTTTGGGACAGATACGCAGTATTTT. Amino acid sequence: CASSEPTSGSEFGTDTQYF.